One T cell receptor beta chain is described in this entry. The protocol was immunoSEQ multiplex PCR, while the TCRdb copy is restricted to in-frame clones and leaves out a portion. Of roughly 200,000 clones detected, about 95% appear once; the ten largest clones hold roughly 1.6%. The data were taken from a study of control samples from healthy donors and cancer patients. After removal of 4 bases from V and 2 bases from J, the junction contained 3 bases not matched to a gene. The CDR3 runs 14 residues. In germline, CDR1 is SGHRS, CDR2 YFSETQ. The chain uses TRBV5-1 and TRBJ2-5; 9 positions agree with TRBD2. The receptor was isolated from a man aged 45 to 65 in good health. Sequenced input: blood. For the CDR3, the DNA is TGCGCCAGCAGCCCGGCGGGAGGGCAAGAGACCCAGTACTTC. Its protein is CASSPAGGQETQYF. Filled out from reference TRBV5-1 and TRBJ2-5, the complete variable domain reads KAGVTQTPRYLIKTRGQQVTLSCSPISGHRSVSWYQQTPGQGLQFLFEYFSETQRNKGNFPGRFSGRQFSNSRSEMNVSTLELGDSALYLCASSPAGGQETQYFGPGTRLLVL.